The rows below give T cell receptor beta chains drawn from one sample of a study of blood T cell repertoires in COVID-19. Clones were sequenced by immunoSEQ multiplex PCR, and TCRdb holds only the in-frame ones, with some missing. The sample holds roughly 7,400 clones; nearly 90% are singletons and the top ten take under 11%. Sequenced: peripheral blood. The receptor source for this set is a man in his 70s with active COVID-19. CDR3s include the opening cysteine and the closing phenylalanine or tryptophan. The D gene is left open where the match is weak. Only part of the rows carry a size: once, few, many, or a class if the clone is expanded.

d_call,j_call,v_call,clone_size,cdr3_aa,cdr3_nt
TRBD2,TRBJ2-7,TRBV11-1,NA,CASSSERGSAGEQYF,TGTGCCAGCAGCTCGGAACGGGGCTCAGCGGGAGAGCAGTACTTC
NA,TRBJ1-5,TRBV28,once,CASILHQGQPQHF,TGTGCCAGCATCCTCCATCAGGGACAGCCCCAGCATTTT
NA,TRBJ1-3,TRBV6-5,NA,CASSYRQGNTIYF,TGTGCCAGCAGTTACCGACAGGGAAACACCATATATTTT
NA,TRBJ1-1,TRBV14,NA,CASSQGGNTEAFF,TGTGCCAGCAGCCAAGGCGGAAACACTGAAGCTTTCTTT
TRBD1,TRBJ2-3,TRBV24-1,NA,CATSDSQGAADTQYF,TGTGCCACCAGTGACTCACAGGGGGCTGCTGATACGCAGTATTTT
TRBD1,TRBJ1-1,TRBV18,few,CASSPGQGTEAFF,TGTGCCAGCTCCCCAGGACAGGGGACTGAAGCTTTCTTT
NA,TRBJ1-5,TRBV9,NA,CASSVGGRSNQPQHF,TGTGCCAGCAGCGTGGGAGGAAGGAGCAATCAGCCCCAGCATTTT
NA,TRBJ2-3,TRBV5-6,NA,CASSSGIGSQYF,TGTGCCAGCAGCTCCGGTATCGGGTCACAGTATTTT
NA,TRBJ2-1,TRBV11-2,NA,CASSTELLAEQFF,TGTGCCAGCAGCACCGAACTTCTTGCTGAGCAGTTCTTC
TRBD2,TRBJ2-3,TRBV7-3,NA,CASSLSGAQVDTQYF,TGTGCCAGCAGCCTTAGCGGGGCCCAAGTTGATACGCAGTATTTT
NA,TRBJ1-6,TRBV18,NA,CASSPDRTGSPLHF,TGTGCCAGCTCACCAGACAGGACCGGTTCACCCCTCCACTTT
TRBD1,TRBJ1-5,TRBV2,few,CASSEEMKGQNNQPQHF,TGTGCCAGCAGTGAAGAAATGAAGGGACAGAACAATCAGCCCCAGCATTTT
TRBD1,TRBJ2-6,TRBV5-5,NA,CASSLEGTGTGANVLTF,TGTGCCAGCAGCTTGGAAGGGACAGGGACCGGGGCCAACGTCCTGACTTTC
NA,TRBJ1-1,TRBV30,NA,CAWSSGSNTEAFF,TGTGCCTGGAGTTCAGGGTCCAACACTGAAGCTTTCTTT
NA,TRBJ1-4,TRBV27,NA,CASSFKDNKGEKLFF,TGTGCCAGCAGCTTTAAGGACAACAAGGGGGAAAAACTGTTTTTT
TRBD1,TRBJ1-2,TRBV5-6,NA,CASSYRTGPANYGYTF,TGTGCCAGCAGCTACCGGACAGGACCAGCTAACTATGGCTACACCTTC